These 7 T cell receptor beta chains came from one sample sequenced in a study of blood T cell repertoires in COVID-19. Using immunoSEQ multiplex PCR, the repertoire was profiled, and TCRdb retains in-frame clones only, with some absent. This table holds approximately 500,000 clones, 85% to 90% found once. Sample: peripheral blood. The receptors come from a woman aged 45-65 years with COVID-19, enrolled during active disease.

V gene TRBV19 combines with J gene TRBJ1-6, with D perhaps TRBD1 (5 bases). This CDR3 is built from 16 residues. In germline, CDR1 is LNHDA, CDR2 SQIVND (reference sequence). V lost 4 bases to trimming and J lost 0 bases, with 10 bases between them. The chain's CDR3 is CASSSDSRSYNSPLHF. The CDR3 nucleotides read TGTGCCAGTAGTAGCGACAGTCGCTCCTATAATTCACCCCTCCACTTT.

This chain uses TRBV19 with TRBJ1-2, with 8 positions matching TRBD1. The CDR3 spans 15 residues. With 4 bases clipped from V and 8 bases from J, the junction kept 12 bases outside the gene matches. Germline V CDR1 and CDR2: LNHDA, SQIVND (reference sequence). Here the CDR3 reads CASSTSQGGPVGYTF. For the CDR3, the DNA is TGTGCCAGTAGTACCTCACAGGGGGGGCCCGTCGGCTACACCTTC.

The V and J genes are TRBV9 and TRBJ1-3, with 7 positions matching TRBD1. This CDR3 has 16 residues. Per the germline V gene, CDR1 is SGDLS and CDR2 is YYNGEE. After removal of 4 bases from V and 4 bases from J, the junction contained 11 bases not matched to a gene. CDR3 sequence (DNA): TGTGCCAGCAGCTCTCATGGGGACAGCTCCGGAAACACCATATATTTT. Translating gives CASSSHGDSSGNTIYF.

The chain employs TRBV19 and TRBJ2-1; TRBD2 matches at 9 bases. CDR3 length equals 15 residues. With 3 bases clipped from V and 8 bases from J, the junction kept 8 bases outside the gene matches. CDR1 LNHDA and CDR2 SQIVND come from the germline V gene (reference sequence). CDR3 amino acids: CASSILSSGDYEQFF. CDR3 bases: TGTGCCAGTAGTATTTTGTCTAGCGGGGATTATGAGCAGTTCTTC.

CDR3 amino acids: CASSPPRTGRDTIYF. CDR3 sequence (DNA): TGTGCCAGCTCACCACCGAGGACAGGGAGAGACACCATATATTTT. The chain combines TRBV18 with TRBJ1-3; 8 bases fit TRBD1. Unmatched junction bases numbered 6, after V lost 0 bases and J lost 8 bases. The CDR3 spans 15 residues. Per germline, CDR1 KGHSH and CDR2 LQKENI.

The count of this clone is one. The chain has TRBV28 and TRBJ2-2; perhaps TRBD1 as D (6 bases). The CDR3 is 15 amino acids. The V gene lost 3 bases and the J gene lost 6 bases, with 14 bases spanning the gap. Germline values: CDR1 MDHEN, CDR2 SYDVKM. This CDR3 reads CASSLGQGKAGELFF. The CDR3 DNA follows: TGTGCCAGCAGTTTGGGGCAGGGGAAGGCCGGGGAGCTGTTTTTT.

The chain uses TRBV18 and TRBJ1-4; 8 bases are shared with TRBD1. The CDR3 spans 18 residues. CDR1 and CDR2 from the germline V gene are KGHSH and LQKENI. The junction had 16 bases not matched to a gene; V was cut back by 2 bases and J by 8 bases. CDR3 amino acids: CASSPSIATTGEKEKLFF. The DNA for the CDR3 is TGTGCCAGCTCACCATCTATCGCTACGACAGGGGAAAAGGAAAAACTGTTTTTT.